This T cell receptor beta chain was recorded in a study of blood T cells in healthy people across ages. Study-wide results and limits: Possibly confounding the expanded clonotype changes was the fact that donor CMV status was unknown.

It was with a sample-barcoded 5' primer and a J-beta primer mix that a second PCR of roughly 7 to 12 cycles was run. TCRdb itself ran the 5' RACE reads through MiXCR, one entry per CDR3 protein. This sample has 1.8 million or so distinct CDR3 sequences, with roughly two fifths found just once. Comment on this clonotype: Its antigen is unidentified.

CDR3 size: 14 residues. V was trimmed by 5 bases and J by 3 bases, leaving 16 bases between them. The germline CDR1 and CDR2 sequences are SQVTM and ANQGSEA. This clonotype was obtained from a human donor in good health. V is TRBV29-1 and J is TRBJ1-1; possibly TRBD1 for D (5 bases). The sequenced sample consisted of blood. The CDR3 sequence: CSVRGRERYTEAFF. CDR3 nucleotide sequence: TGCAGCGTTAGAGGCAGGGAGAGATACACTGAAGCTTTCTTT.